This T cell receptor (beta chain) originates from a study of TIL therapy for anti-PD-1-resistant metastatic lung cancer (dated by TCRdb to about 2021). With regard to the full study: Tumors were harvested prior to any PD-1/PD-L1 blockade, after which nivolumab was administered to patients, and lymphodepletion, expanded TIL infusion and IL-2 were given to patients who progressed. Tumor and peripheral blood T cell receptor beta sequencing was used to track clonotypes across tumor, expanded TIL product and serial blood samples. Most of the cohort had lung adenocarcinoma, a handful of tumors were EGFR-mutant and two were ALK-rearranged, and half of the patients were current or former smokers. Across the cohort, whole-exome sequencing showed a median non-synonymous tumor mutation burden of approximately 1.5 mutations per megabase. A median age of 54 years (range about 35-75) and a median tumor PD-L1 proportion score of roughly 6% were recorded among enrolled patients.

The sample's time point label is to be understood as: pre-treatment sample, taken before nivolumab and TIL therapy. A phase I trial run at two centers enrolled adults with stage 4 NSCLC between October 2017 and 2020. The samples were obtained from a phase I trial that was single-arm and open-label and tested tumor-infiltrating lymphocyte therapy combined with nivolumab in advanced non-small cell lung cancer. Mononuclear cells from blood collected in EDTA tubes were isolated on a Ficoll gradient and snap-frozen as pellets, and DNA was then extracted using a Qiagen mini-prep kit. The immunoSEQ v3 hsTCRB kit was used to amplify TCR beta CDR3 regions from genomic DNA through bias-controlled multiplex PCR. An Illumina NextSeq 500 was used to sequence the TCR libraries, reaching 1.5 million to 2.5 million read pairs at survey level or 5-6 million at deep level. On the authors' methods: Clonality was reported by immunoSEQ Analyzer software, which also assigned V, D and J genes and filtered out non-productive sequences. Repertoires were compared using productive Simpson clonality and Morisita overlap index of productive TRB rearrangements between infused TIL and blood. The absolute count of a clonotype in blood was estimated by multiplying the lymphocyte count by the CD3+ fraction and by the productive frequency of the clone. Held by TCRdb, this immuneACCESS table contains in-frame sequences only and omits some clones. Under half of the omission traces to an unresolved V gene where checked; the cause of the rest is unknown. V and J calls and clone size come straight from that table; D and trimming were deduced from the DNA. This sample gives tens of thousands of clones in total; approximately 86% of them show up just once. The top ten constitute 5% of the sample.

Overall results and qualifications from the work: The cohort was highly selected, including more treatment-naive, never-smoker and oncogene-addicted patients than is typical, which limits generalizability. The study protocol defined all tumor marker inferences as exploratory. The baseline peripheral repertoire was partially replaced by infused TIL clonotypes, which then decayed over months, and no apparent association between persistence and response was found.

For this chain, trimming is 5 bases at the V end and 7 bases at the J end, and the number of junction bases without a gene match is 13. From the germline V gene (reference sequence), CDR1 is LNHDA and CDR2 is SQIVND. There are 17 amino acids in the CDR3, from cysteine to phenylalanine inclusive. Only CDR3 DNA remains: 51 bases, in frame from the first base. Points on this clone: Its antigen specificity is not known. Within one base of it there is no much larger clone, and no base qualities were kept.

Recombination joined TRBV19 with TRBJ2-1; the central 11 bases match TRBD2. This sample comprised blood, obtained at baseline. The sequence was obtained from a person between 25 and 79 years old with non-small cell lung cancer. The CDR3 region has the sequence CASSPIWVAGGWNEQFF. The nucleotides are TGTGCCAGTAGTCCAATCTGGGTAGCGGGGGGGTGGAATGAGCAGTTCTTC.